The 21 T cell receptor beta chains below come from one sample, sequenced in a study of cytomegalovirus exposure and HLA in healthy donors. Profiled with immunoSEQ multiplex PCR; TCRdb holds only in-frame clones, not every one. The table shows a few hundred thousand clones, with 80% to 90% occurring only once. The sequencing input was PBMCs. Every receptor here comes from a woman between 18 and 29 years old in good health and CMV-seronegative.

This chain joins TRBV7-3 and TRBJ2-3; TRBD2 might be the D (5 bases). V lost 5 bases, J lost 1 base, and 7 bases lay in between. This CDR3 comprises 13 residues. Germline V gives CDR1 SGHTA, CDR2 FQGTGA. CDR3: CASSRSGTDTQYF. Here the CDR3 DNA reads TGTGCCAGCAGCCGTAGCGGCACAGATACGCAGTATTTT.

The rearrangement joins TRBV5-1 to TRBJ2-1, with 10 positions matching TRBD1. Germline-derived CDR1 and CDR2 are SGHRS and YFSETQ. Germline trimming cut 0 bases from V and 7 bases from J; bases unmatched to any gene: 1. The CDR3 consists of 14 residues. CDR3 DNA sequence: TGCGCCAGCAGCTTGGGGACAGGGGGGAATGAGCAGTTCTTC. This translates into CASSLGTGGNEQFF.

The rearrangement links TRBV7-7 to TRBJ2-5; perhaps TRBD1 as D (5 bases). The V end was cut by 5 bases, the J end by 0 bases, with 7 bases between. Per the germline V gene, CDR1 is SSHAT and CDR2 is FNYEAQ (reference sequence). The CDR3 length is 13 residues. CDR3 coding DNA: TGTGCCAGCAGCGTGACAGACCAAGAGACCCAGTACTTC. Amino acid sequence: CASSVTDQETQYF. Drawing the rest from reference TRBV7-7 and TRBJ2-5, the complete variable domain is GAGVSQSPRYKVTKRGQDVTLRCDPISSHATLYWYQQALGQGPEFLTYFNYEAQPDKSGLPSDRFSAERPEGSISTLTIQRTEQRDSAMYRCASSVTDQETQYFGPGTRLLVL.

The V call is TRBV29-1, the J call TRBJ2-3; D ambiguous. Germline loops: CDR1 SQVTM, CDR2 ANQGSEA. Trimming removed 4 bases from V and 2 bases from J, with 13 bases in between. This CDR3 region has 14 residues. CDR3 in DNA: TGCAGCGTTGGTCTGCGGAGAAACACAGATACGCAGTATTTT. This codes for CSVGLRRNTDTQYF.

The gene calls are TRBV19 and TRBJ2-1, with TRBD2 matching 8 bases. This CDR3 comprises 16 residues. V lost 5 bases to trimming and J lost 7 bases; unmatched junction nucleotides: 13. In germline, CDR1 is LNHDA, CDR2 SQIVND (reference sequence). For the CDR3, the DNA is TGTGCCAGTAGTCTCCCTGGCGCGGGAGGCGGGAATGAGCAGTTCTTC. Its translation is CASSLPGAGGGNEQFF.

The chain uses TRBV27 and TRBJ1-2; weak D call: TRBD1 (6 bases). Looked up from germline, CDR1 is MNHEY and CDR2 is SMNVEV (reference sequence). The CDR3 is 13 amino acids. The ends were cut back, 4 bases at V and 8 bases at J, with 14 bases in the middle. The CDR3 nucleotides read TGTGCCAGCAGTTCCGCACAGGGCAGGGGCTACACCTTC. Protein sequence: CASSSAQGRGYTF.

The V and J genes are TRBV27 and TRBJ2-7; D may be TRBD2 (6 bases). The CDR3 totals 14 residues. V was cut by 6 bases and J by 3 bases, with 15 bases left in between. Germline V gene data show CDR1 as MNHEY and CDR2 as SMNVEV (reference sequence). The CDR3: CASSQGLLNYEQYF. Written as DNA, the CDR3 is TGTGCCAGCAGCCAGGGACTGTTGAACTACGAGCAGTACTTC.

V and J are TRBV29-1 and TRBJ2-1, with TRBD1 as a possible D gene (7 bases). Trimming took off 7 bases at V and 8 bases at J, with 15 bases between the two ends. This CDR3 contains 12 residues. Germline CDR1 and CDR2: SQVTM and ANQGSEA. As DNA, the CDR3 is TGCAGCGGGAGGGGACAGATCGATGAGCAGTTCTTC. This translates into CSGRGQIDEQFF.

This clone showed up just once. The chain combines TRBV4-1 with TRBJ1-2; D is possibly TRBD1 (6 bases). CDR1 MGHRA and CDR2 YSYEKL come from the germline V gene. V was cut by 0 bases and J by 0 bases, with 17 bases left in between. The CDR3 is 18 residues long. The CDR3 sequence: CASSQEGAGAGANYGYTF. DNA of the CDR3: TGCGCCAGCAGCCAAGAGGGGGCAGGGGCGGGAGCTAACTATGGCTACACCTTC.

CDR3 in amino acids: CASSFQGTYEQYF. CDR3 DNA sequence: TGTGCCAGCAGCTTCCAGGGTACCTACGAGCAGTACTTC. The J gene is TRBJ2-7, the V gene TRBV5-6, with a weak D call TRBD1 (5 bases). Germline loops: CDR1 SGHDT, CDR2 YYEEEE. The CDR3 length is 13 residues. Between the trimmed V and J ends, which lost 2 bases and 2 bases, there was a span of 8 bases. Together with reference TRBV5-6 and TRBJ2-7, the CDR3 gives the full variable domain: DAGVTQSPTHLIKTRGQQVTLRCSPKSGHDTVSWYQQALGQGPQFIFQYYEEEERQRGNFPDRFSGHQFPNYSSELNVNALLLGDSALYLCASSFQGTYEQYFGPGTRLTVT.

The rearrangement joins TRBV27 to TRBJ2-3; 7 nucleotides line up with TRBD2. Germline CDR1 MNHEY, CDR2 SMNVEV (reference sequence). The junction had 9 bases not matched to a gene; V was cut back by 6 bases and J by 0 bases. The CDR3 sequence is 16 residues long. The CDR3: CASSTHDSGSTDTQYF. The CDR3 bases are TGTGCCAGCAGCACCCACGATAGCGGGAGCACAGATACGCAGTATTTT.

The chain employs TRBV27 and TRBJ1-1; D remains unclear. Per germline, CDR1 MNHEY and CDR2 SMNVEV (reference sequence). V lost 3 bases to trimming and J lost 0 bases, with 5 bases between them. CDR3 length: 13 amino acids. As DNA, the CDR3 is TGTGCCAGCAGTTTCGAGGTGAACACTGAAGCTTTCTTT. It translates to CASSFEVNTEAFF.

This clone appeared a few times. The chain links TRBV2 to TRBJ2-2; D is perhaps TRBD2 (5 bases). Germline V CDR1 and CDR2: SNHLY, FYNNEI. V lost 4 bases and J lost 4, with 7 bases in between. This CDR3 is built from 13 residues. DNA for the CDR3: TGTGCCAGCAGTGTCGGGGTCACCGGGGAGCTGTTTTTT. It is translated as CASSVGVTGELFF.

This chain joins TRBV7-2 and TRBJ1-6; TRBD1 aligns across 8 bases. Germline values: CDR1 SGHTA, CDR2 FQGNSA. The CDR3 has 15 amino acids. With 5 bases clipped from V and 7 bases from J, the junction kept 7 bases outside the gene matches. The CDR3 loop is CASSQQTGANSPLHF. The CDR3 coding sequence is TGTGCCAGCAGCCAGCAGACAGGGGCGAATTCACCCCTCCACTTT.

The chain couples TRBV5-1 to TRBJ2-2; 7 bases align to TRBD2. J lost 6 bases, V lost 1 base, and 6 bases had no gene match. The CDR3 covers 15 residues. Germline V gene lookup returns CDR1 SGHRS and CDR2 YFSETQ. The CDR3 DNA reads as TGCGCCAGCAGCTTGCGAACTACTAGCGCCGGGGAGCTGTTTTTT. It specifies CASSLRTTSAGELFF. The full variable domain, in which reference TRBV5-1 and TRBJ2-2 provide the parts outside the CDR3, is KAGVTQTPRYLIKTRGQQVTLSCSPISGHRSVSWYQQTPGQGLQFLFEYFSETQRNKGNFPGRFSGRQFSNSRSEMNVSTLELGDSALYLCASSLRTTSAGELFFGEGSRLTVL.

The chain employs TRBV10-3 and TRBJ1-3, with D possibly being TRBD1 (5 bases). The CDR3 runs 15 residues. From germline, CDR1 is ENHRY and CDR2 SYGVKD. V was cut by 6 bases and J by 2 bases, with 14 bases left in between. CDR3 in amino acids: CAIRPGGYTGNTIYF. CDR3 in DNA: TGTGCCATCAGGCCGGGGGGTTATACTGGAAACACCATATATTTT.

This clone has only a few counts. V is TRBV5-1 and J is TRBJ2-7; D possibly corresponds to TRBD1 (6 bases). The CDR3 is 12 residues long. The germline CDR1 and CDR2 sequences are SGHRS and YFSETQ. V lost 4 bases, J lost 2 bases, and 7 bases lay in between. CDR3 region: CASSRDTYEQYF. The CDR3 DNA is TGCGCCAGCAGCCGGGACACCTACGAGCAGTACTTC.

This chain uses TRBV4-3 with TRBJ1-1, with D tentatively TRBD1 (5 bases). Per the germline V gene, CDR1 is LGHNA and CDR2 is YSLEER. CDR3 length: 17 amino acids. V shed 5 bases and J shed 4 bases, with 23 bases lying between them. This chain's CDR3 is CASSYSKGLWSSTEAFF. The CDR3 DNA reads as TGCGCCAGCAGCTACAGCAAGGGGCTCTGGTCTAGCACTGAAGCTTTCTTT.

The V gene is TRBV5-1, the J gene TRBJ1-6, with unresolved D. V dropped 0 bases and J dropped 6 bases, with 7 bases sitting between them. The CDR3 is 14 residues long. Looked up from germline, CDR1 is SGHRS and CDR2 is YFSETQ. The DNA for the CDR3 is TGCGCCAGCAGCTTGGGCGAGCCTAATTCACCCCTCCACTTT. Its protein product is CASSLGEPNSPLHF.

This clone was seen just once. This chain links TRBV4-3 with TRBJ2-7; weak D call: TRBD1 (5 bases). The length of the CDR3 is 16 residues. Trimming left V 0 bases short and J 3 bases short, with 15 bases between. The germline V gene has CDR1 LGHNA and CDR2 YSLEER. The CDR3 here is CASSQDRSQGGYEQYF. The CDR3 coding sequence is TGCGCCAGCAGCCAAGATCGGAGTCAGGGTGGCTACGAGCAGTACTTC.

This clone was recorded a few times. The V call is TRBV5-1, the J call TRBJ2-1; the D gene is possibly TRBD2 (6 bases). CDR3 size: 15 residues. The germline gives CDR1 SGHRS, CDR2 YFSETQ. Trimming shortened V by 0 bases and J by 2 bases, and 9 bases separated the two germline ends. The chain's CDR3 is CASSLAGVPYNEQFF. The DNA for the CDR3 is TGCGCCAGCAGCTTGGCGGGGGTCCCCTACAATGAGCAGTTCTTC.